Detailed here is one TCR beta chain. Antigen specificity is unknown. The data originate from a study of CXCR3-negative and CXCR3-positive naive CD8 T cells. Study findings and constraints: Both naive subsets had comparably high diversity; memory CD8+ cells much lower. Cryopreserved cells showed partially decreased CXCR3 expression, and most assays used fresh PBMCs. For naive cells, CXCR3-negative and CXCR3-positive subsets had similar TRBV-TRBJ usage; for memory cells, usage differed. Compared with CXCR3-negative naive cells, CXCR3-positive naive cells showed more hydrophobic TRB CDR3s.

CD45RO-CCR7+CD27+CD95- defined naive CD8+ T cells. The CDR3 runs to 16 residues. CDR1 and CDR2 (germline): SGHRS, YFSETQ. It was by 5' RACE with UMI labels that the TRB cDNA libraries were prepared. TCRdb reprocessed the 5' RACE reads and reports one entry per CDR3 protein, with no DNA. Recorded for this sample: approximately 89,000 distinct CDR3 sequences. Sequenced input: naive CXCR3+ CD8+ T cells from blood. Indicated subset: CD45RO-CCR7+CD27+CD95- naive CD8+ T cells expressing CXCR3 (TNR3+). This rearrangement joins TRBV5-1 to TRBJ2-1; TCRdb's assignment of TRBD2 cannot be checked, as there is no DNA. This clonotype was sampled from a human donor in good health. Some clones in this sample may be carry-over from other donors' samples. This chain's CDR3 is CASSHPQAGGNNEQFF. The full variable domain, its missing parts supplied by reference TRBV5-1 and TRBJ2-1, is KAGVTQTPRYLIKTRGQQVTLSCSPISGHRSVSWYQQTPGQGLQFLFEYFSETQRNKGNFPGRFSGRQFSNSRSEMNVSTLELGDSALYLCASSHPQAGGNNEQFFGPGTRLTVL.